These 21 T cell receptor beta chains share one sample of origin, sequenced in a study of tumor-infiltrating lymphocytes in primary liver carcinoma. A constant-region primer served to make TCR beta cDNA from roughly 500 ng total RNA. Researchers made the TCR beta libraries by running three nested multiplex PCR rounds with slightly modified ARM-PCR. A C-beta reverse primer was combined with TRBV1-TRBV30 forward primers in the first two PCR rounds, and each round had approximately 9 cycles. TCRdb ran MiXCR on the multiplex PCR reads and lists one entry per CDR3 protein. The repertoire holds about 320,000 distinct CDR3 sequences, with around 50% as singletons. They got blood RNA out of unsorted whole blood and also pulled out germline DNA. Sequencing input: peripheral blood. The receptors shown here come from a woman in her twenties or thirties with primary liver carcinoma and hepatitis B virus infection.

A word on this clonotype: A much larger clone lies a single base off, so this may be a read error. This chain uses TRBV29-1 with TRBJ2-5; a possible D gene is TRBD1 (5 bases). The CDR3 is 13 residues long. Germline V lookup: CDR1 SQVTM, CDR2 ANQGSEA. The CDR3 nucleotides are TGCAGCGTTGGACCTCGACAGAAAGAGATCCAGTACTTC. Residues: CSVGPRQKEIQYF.

This clonotype was counted a few times. V and J are TRBV6-1 and TRBJ1-2, with a tentative D call TRBD1 (5 bases). V was clipped by 0 bases and J by 3 bases, with 14 bases between them. The germline V gene encodes CDR1 MNHNS and CDR2 SASEGT. The CDR3 has 16 amino acids. CDR3 sequence (DNA): TGTGCCAGCAGTGAAGCGGCAGGGAGGACGGACTATGGCTACACCTTC. Translated, it gives CASSEAAGRTDYGYTF.

V and J are TRBV7-9 and TRBJ1-4; D is undetermined. The CDR3 loop spans 11 amino acids. CDR1 SEHNR and CDR2 FQNEAQ come from the germline V gene (reference sequence). With 3 bases removed from V and 14 bases from J, the gap between germline ends came to 10 bases. The CDR3 DNA reads TGTGCCAGCAGCTTGGGAGGAAACCTGTTTTTT. This encodes CASSLGGNLFF.

The chain employs TRBV12-3 or TRBV12-4 and TRBJ2-3; D call uncertain. Judging by the DNA end, TRBJ1-5 fits better; the J call may be wrong. This CDR3 is built from 14 residues. CDR3 region: CASSSLTSTDTQHF. CDR3 nucleotides: TGTGCCAGCAGTTCCCTAACTAGTACAGATACGCAGCATTTT.

Remarks on this clonotype: Germline and junction disagree at one end, which may indicate a read error. The chain joins TRBV6-2 or TRBV6-3 to TRBJ1-1; D ambiguous. Per germline, CDR1 MNHEY and CDR2 SVGEGT. This CDR3 contains 14 residues. The CDR3 DNA reads as TGTGCCAGCAGTGAAATAAGGCCGAACATTGAAGCTTTCTTT. It translates to CASSEIRPNIEAFF.

This clonotype was seen only a few times. The chain combines TRBV6-5 with TRBJ1-5; 9 bases map to TRBD1. CDR1 and CDR2 (germline): MNHEY, SVGAGI. V lost 8 bases, J lost 6 bases, and 8 bases stayed unmatched. The CDR3 is 14 amino acids. CDR3 amino acids: CASGRTGDRQPQHF. CDR3 nucleotides: TGTGCCAGCGGTCGGACAGGGGACCGTCAGCCCCAGCATTTT.

The chain employs TRBV7-9 and TRBJ1-5, with TRBD1 identical over 9 bases. Looked up from germline, CDR1 is SEHNR and CDR2 is FQNEAQ (reference sequence). The CDR3 spans 15 residues. V lost 6 bases, J lost 3 bases, and 6 bases stayed unmatched. The CDR3 sequence: CASSSQGADNQPQHF. CDR3 sequence (DNA): TGTGCCAGCAGTTCACAGGGGGCCGACAATCAGCCCCAGCATTTT.

Comment on this clonotype: A junction end diverges from the germline sequence, so it may reflect a read error. This sequence joins TRBV5-4 and TRBJ2-1; 7 bases align to TRBD1. Germline V gives CDR1 SGHNT, CDR2 YYREEE (reference sequence). This CDR3 contains 15 residues. The CDR3 sequence: CASSSADRVGNEQSF. For the CDR3, the DNA is TGTGCCAGCAGCTCCGCAGACAGGGTGGGGAATGAGCAGTCCTTC.

Remarks on this clonotype: This may arise from a read error, as a much more abundant clone is one base away. The rearrangement uses TRBV29-1 and TRBJ2-7, with D perhaps matching TRBD2 (5 bases). CDR1 and CDR2 from the germline V gene are SQVTM and ANQGSEA. This CDR3 is built from 11 residues. The V and J ends lost 7 bases and 2 bases respectively, with 9 bases between them. The CDR3 DNA follows: TGCAGCGCCGGGGTCCCCTACGAGCAGTACTTC. This encodes CSAGVPYEQYF.

This clonotype was seen only a few times. Here the CDR3 reads CASSYSVETASGNTIYF. CDR3 DNA sequence: TGTGCCAGCAGTTACTCCGTGGAGACGGCCTCTGGAAACACCATATATTTT. The V gene is TRBV6-5, the J gene TRBJ1-3; no clear D gene. The CDR3 is 17 amino acids. Germline V gene sequence: CDR1 MNHEY, CDR2 SVGAGI. V was pared by 0 bases and J by 0 bases, with 12 bases between.

V usage is TRBV7-9 and J usage is TRBJ2-3, with 8 bases matching TRBD1. V gave up 4 bases and J gave up 6 bases; unmatched junction bases: 3. The CDR3 has 13 residues. Germline CDR1 SEHNR, CDR2 FQNEAQ (reference sequence). The CDR3 sequence is CASSSTGADTQYF. The CDR3 bases are TGTGCCAGCAGCTCGACAGGGGCGGATACGCAGTATTTT.

In the case of this clonotype: A much more abundant neighbour one base away suggests this may be a read error. CDR3: CATSARDRGLQETQYF. In nucleotides, the CDR3 is TGTGCCACCAGTGCTCGGGACAGGGGGCTTCAAGAGACCCAGTACTTC. The chain links TRBV6-1 to TRBJ2-5, with 12 bases lining up with TRBD1. This CDR3 has 16 residues. Germline V gene data show CDR1 as MNHNS and CDR2 as SASEGT.

The chain recombines TRBV6-5 with TRBJ2-3, with unresolved D. CDR3 length: 14 residues. Per the germline V gene, CDR1 is MNHEY and CDR2 is SVGAGI. The V gene lost 5 bases and the J gene lost 2 bases, with 11 bases spanning the gap. The DNA for the CDR3 is TGTGCCAGCAGTACCTGGCCACTCACAGATACGCAGTATTTT. Translated, it gives CASSTWPLTDTQYF.

CDR3 sequence reads: CAIKGGIGAGVETQYF. The CDR3 DNA is TGTGCCATCAAAGGGGGGATTGGAGCAGGGGTCGAGACCCAGTACTTC. This rearrangement joins TRBV10-3 to TRBJ2-5; D might be TRBD1 or TRBD2, each matching 6 bases. Per germline, CDR1 ENHRY and CDR2 SYGVKD. V was pared by 7 bases and J by 5 bases, with 23 bases between. The CDR3 has 16 amino acids.

Notes on this clonotype: Since a much larger clone is just one base distant, this may be a read error. The CDR3 end shows no conserved phenylalanine or tryptophan, and so a read error is likely. The chain links TRBV12-5 to TRBJ1-1; D call uncertain. Germline-derived CDR1 and CDR2 are LGHNT and FRNRAP. This CDR3 contains 11 residues. Deletions cut 7 bases from V and 11 bases from J, with 14 bases between. The CDR3 DNA follows: TGTGCTAGTGCCCTCGGTACAGTGGCTTTCTAT. Its translation: CASALGTVAFY.

For this clonotype: Without the conserved terminal phenylalanine or tryptophan, this CDR3 likely stems from a read error. V and J are TRBV5-5 and TRBJ2-1; tentatively, D is TRBD2 (6 bases). This CDR3 comprises 13 residues. Germline V gene data show CDR1 as SGHKS and CDR2 as YYEKEE (reference sequence). V lost 4 bases and J 8 bases, leaving 13 bases between the germline ends. CDR3 nucleotide sequence: TGTGCCAGCAGCGAGGGAGGAGGGGATGAGCAGTTCTTA. Its protein is CASSEGGGDEQFL.

This chain joins TRBV7-8 and TRBJ2-2; 9 nucleotides agree with TRBD1. There are 17 residues in the CDR3. V lost 1 base to trimming and J lost 5 bases; unmatched junction nucleotides: 8. Germline-derived CDR1 and CDR2 are SGHVS and FQNEAQ. CDR3: CASSLGGTGWRTGELFF. The CDR3 region has the DNA TGTGCCAGCAGCTTAGGGGGGACAGGGTGGCGGACCGGGGAGCTGTTTTTT.

Remarks on this clonotype: The junction departs from the called germline gene at one end, perhaps through a read error. The CDR3 protein is CASSLIRVYEQSF. In DNA form, the CDR3 reads TGTGCCAGCAGCTTAATTCGGGTGTACGAGCAGTCTTTC. This sequence joins TRBV11-2 and TRBJ2-1; D gene uncertain. Germline CDR1 reads SGHAT; CDR2 reads FQNNGV. The CDR3 spans 13 residues. Looking up the rest from reference TRBV11-2 and TRBJ2-1 gives the full variable domain: EAGVAQSPRYKIIEKRQSVAFWCNPISGHATLYWYQQILGQGPKLLIQFQNNGVVDDSQLPKDRFSAERLKGVDSTLKIQPAKLEDSAVYLCASSLIRVYEQSFGPGTRLTVL.

The CDR3 spells CASSPGHMTYEQYF. The CDR3, as DNA: TGTGCCAGCAGCCCAGGGCATATGACCTACGAGCAGTACTTC. The chain links TRBV6-5 to TRBJ2-7; D might be TRBD1 (5 bases). V dropped 6 bases and J dropped 2 bases, with 14 bases sitting between them. This CDR3 has 14 residues. CDR1 is MNHEY, CDR2 SVGAGI, per germline.

On this clonotype: This may arise from a read error, as a much more abundant clone is one base away. The rearrangement uses TRBV10-2 and TRBJ1-2, with TRBD1 as a possible D gene (6 bases). This CDR3 region has 12 residues. The V end lost 8 bases, the J end lost 4 bases, and 11 bases lay between the germline ends. Per germline, CDR1 WSHSY and CDR2 SAAADI. CDR3 residues: CASGKDSYGYTF. The CDR3 coding sequence is TGCGCCAGCGGCAAGGACAGCTATGGCTACACCTTC.

The V gene is TRBV6-1, the J gene TRBJ2-7; D is unclear. V lost 2 bases and J lost 6, with 8 bases in between. CDR1 is MNHNS, CDR2 SASEGT, per germline. CDR3 size: 12 residues. This CDR3 is CASSEWQAEQYF. In DNA, the CDR3 is TGTGCCAGCAGTGAATGGCAGGCCGAGCAGTACTTC.